The present T cell receptor beta chain was sequenced within a study of T cell changes during pregnancy in multiple sclerosis. The CDR3 has 14 amino acids. The germline CDR1 and CDR2 sequences are SGHDT and YYEEEE. The J segment lost 6 bases and the V segment lost 5 bases, leaving 8 bases of the junction unmatched. Generated by immunoSEQ multiplex PCR, the TCRdb table keeps only in-frame clones and is missing some. The table lists 65,000 to 80,000 clones, 93% of them singletons, with approximately 2.4% in the top ten. The genes are TRBV5-6 and TRBJ2-1, with 7 bases fitting TRBD1. Sequencing was performed on peripheral blood, taken in the second trimester of pregnancy. The sequence was obtained from a female donor with multiple sclerosis, enrolled in a pregnancy study. Written as DNA, the CDR3 is TGTGCCAGCAGACAAACAGGGGAAGTCAATGAGCAGTTCTTC. Encoded protein: CASRQTGEVNEQFF.